This TCR beta chain is from a study of regulatory T cells in long-lasting Graves disease. This clonotype has only a few counts. The time point was: newly diagnosed GD, antithyroid drugs for less than 3 months. After RNA was extracted from PBMCs, the TCR library was made from it. Trimming removed 3 bases at V and 6 bases at J, with 15 bases between. CDR3 length: 15 residues. Germline V gene data show CDR1 as SGHNT and CDR2 as YENEEA. With iRepertoire HTBI primers and Arm-PCR of CDR3 regions, TCR beta libraries were built. Via MiXCR, TCRdb re-called the multiplex PCR reads, giving one row per CDR3 protein. The data hold 200,000 to 250,000 distinct CDR3 sequences, with over 20% observed a single time.

The origin of this receptor is a female donor with Graves disease. The chain links TRBV11-3 to TRBJ2-1; D assignment may be TRBD1 or TRBD2 (5 bases each). The sample here was peripheral blood mononuclear cells (PBMCs), taken at new diagnosis, from a patient treated with antithyroid drugs. The CDR3 protein is CASSFSGADSNEQFF. CDR3 sequence (DNA): TGTGCCAGCAGCTTTTCCGGGGCAGATAGCAATGAGCAGTTCTTC.